The clone carrying this TCR beta chain was observed a few times. What it recognizes is unknown. These data originate in a study of regulatory T cells in long-lasting Graves disease. Study outcomes and limitations: Favoring TRBV28, TRBJ1-2 and TRBJ2-5 was a feature seen in persistent disease.

The CDR3 contains 14 residues. J gave up 5 bases and V 9 bases, and 7 bases lay outside the gene matches. CDR1 is SNHLY, CDR2 FYNNEI, per germline. Sequencing libraries for TCR beta were prepared with iRepertoire HTBI primers and Arm-PCR of CDR3 regions. TCRdb passed the multiplex PCR reads through MiXCR, listing each CDR3 protein once. The repertoire has 500,000 to 800,000 distinct CDR3 sequences, approximately 29% of them found once; the top ten carry under 50%. The time point was: persistent/refractory GD, antithyroid drugs over 5 years with positive TRAb. The authors made the TCR library using RNA they extracted from PBMCs.

The sequence was collected from a female donor with Graves disease. This specimen was peripheral blood mononuclear cells (PBMCs), taken when the disease was refractory, from a patient treated with antithyroid drugs. The gene calls are TRBV2 and TRBJ2-1, with 10 bases identical to TRBD2. In DNA, the CDR3 is TGTGCCAGTGGGGCCGGACTAGCGGACAATGAGCAGTTCTTC. Its translation is CASGAGLADNEQFF.